This TCR beta chain was recorded in a study of blood T cell repertoires in COVID-19. Using immunoSEQ multiplex PCR, the repertoire was profiled, and TCRdb retains in-frame clones only, with some absent. The sample holds roughly 200,000 clones, 82% seen once. This clone turned up a few times. The CDR3 loop spans 17 amino acids. The junction had 12 bases not matched to a gene; V was cut back by 5 bases and J by 4 bases. Per the germline V gene, CDR1 is SGHTA and CDR2 is FQGNSA. The TCR originated in a woman aged 60-75 years with acute COVID-19. Sequenced sample: PBMCs or T cells enriched from blood (not recorded which). This chain joins TRBV7-2 and TRBJ2-2; 8 nucleotides match TRBD2. As DNA, the CDR3 is TGTGCCAGCAGCACCCGAGTCGGGAGGGGGGGCACCGGGGAGCTGTTTTTT. Translated, it gives CASSTRVGRGGTGELFF.